This T cell receptor beta chain was profiled in a study of blood T cells in healthy people across ages. Study outcomes and limitations: Donor CMV status was unknown, possibly confounding expanded clonotype changes.

This clonotype has only a few counts. Antigen: not known. CDR3 length: 11 amino acids. Losses at the gene ends were 4 bases for V and 12 bases for J; bases not matched to a gene: 4. Primed by a sample-barcoded 5' primer and a J-beta primer mix, a second PCR proceeded for roughly 6 to 12 cycles. Via MiXCR, TCRdb re-called the 5' RACE reads, giving one row per CDR3 protein. The sample carries about 1.7 million distinct CDR3 sequences, roughly 28% recorded once. What was sequenced was blood. The TCR was taken from a woman aged 25 to 45 in good health. The J gene is TRBJ1-2, the V gene TRBV12-3 or TRBV12-4; 8 positions match TRBD1. This chain's CDR3 is CASSSPGGHTF. The CDR3 nucleotides read TGTGCCAGCAGTTCCCCAGGGGGCCACACCTTC.